This TCR beta chain was retrieved from a study of control samples from healthy donors and cancer patients (dated by TCRdb to between 2020 and 2021). Worth noting for this clone: What this receptor recognizes is not known. No per-base quality is available; no much larger clone lies one base away.

Libraries came from the immunoSEQ multiplex PCR assay. TCRdb carries this immuneACCESS record with in-frame sequences only. Its versions omit some clonotypes, under half of them owing to an unresolved V gene in the studies checked, with the rest unexplained. This sample comprises around 100,000 clones, approximately 86% of them detected only once. The ten largest clones capture around 14% of the sample. In the germline V gene, CDR1 corresponds to LGHNA and CDR2 to YNFKEQ. The CDR3, cysteine through phenylalanine, is 15 amino acids long. Just the 45-base CDR3 DNA is kept, in frame starting at base 1. Trimming takes 1 base from V and 0 bases from J, and the germline ends sit 9 bases apart.

This TCR came from a man aged 25-40 years in good health. The rearrangement combines TRBV4-2 with TRBJ2-5; the D gene is perhaps TRBD1, on 6 matching bases. The material sequenced was blood. At the DNA level, the sequence is TGTGCCAGCAGCCAAGGGCACAGGGACCAAGAGACCCAGTACTTC. This sequence encodes CASSQGHRDQETQYF.